These 4 T cell receptor beta chains were sequenced from one sample in a study of blood T cell repertoires in COVID-19. The assay was immunoSEQ multiplex PCR, and TCRdb's table has in-frame clones only and misses some. The top ten hold 3.5% to 4% of the sample, which has 100,000 to 150,000 clones, around 84% seen once. The sample comprised PBMCs or T cells enriched from blood (not recorded which). These receptors all stem from a woman aged 25-40 years who had recovered from COVID-19.

The chain carries TRBV19 and TRBJ1-5; 8 nucleotides match TRBD1. After removal of 7 bases from V and 6 bases from J, the junction contained 14 bases not matched to a gene. Germline CDR1 is LNHDA and CDR2 is SQIVND (reference sequence). There are 16 residues in the CDR3. The CDR3 DNA sequence: TGTGCCAGTAAGACGACAGGGACAGGCGCAGGTCAGCCCCAGCATTTT. Its translation is CASKTTGTGAGQPQHF.

In this sample, this clone turned up once. The chain has TRBV12-3 or TRBV12-4 and TRBJ2-5, with TRBD2 matching 8 bases. The V and J ends lost 6 bases and 3 bases, in that order; junction bases with no gene match: 3. The CDR3 runs 13 residues. The CDR3 bases are TGTGCCAGCAGCGGGGGGGGAAAAGAGACCCAGTACTTC. Translated, it gives CASSGGGKETQYF.

The J gene is TRBJ1-4, the V gene TRBV29-1; D is unclear. The V gene's germline CDR1 is SQVTM and CDR2 ANQGSEA. The CDR3 consists of 11 residues. V lost 1 base to trimming and J lost 12 bases, with 9 bases between them. CDR3 nucleotide sequence: TGCAGCGTTGAAGTGGTAGGAGAACTGTTTTTT. Its translation: CSVEVVGELFF.

This sequence joins TRBV10-3 and TRBJ1-2; D remains ambiguous. V dropped 4 bases and J dropped 1 base, with 10 bases sitting between them. Germline V CDR1 and CDR2: ENHRY, SYGVKD. The CDR3 is 14 residues long. CDR3: CAISATAFNYGYTF. In DNA, the CDR3 is TGTGCCATCAGTGCTACAGCTTTTAACTATGGCTACACCTTC.